Each of the 21 T cell receptor beta chains below was sequenced from the same sample in a study of blood T cells in healthy people across ages. The authors ran a second PCR of 7 to 11 cycles using a sample-barcoded 5' primer and a J-beta primer mix. TCRdb redid the calling of the 5' RACE reads with MiXCR, one entry per CDR3 protein. The sample lists hundreds of thousands of distinct CDR3 sequences, more than 20% occurring once. The sample also formed part of further work on T cells of mothers and their children.

The sample was blood. The receptors come from a boy younger than 18 in good health.

This chain joins TRBV20-1 and TRBJ2-3, with 7 positions matching TRBD2. Per the germline V gene, CDR1 is DFQATT and CDR2 is SNEGSKA (reference sequence). Trimming at V came to 0 bases and at J to 2 bases, leaving 5 bases not matched to a gene. This CDR3 is built from 15 residues. The CDR3 here is CSARDPSGSTDTQYF. For the CDR3, the DNA is TGCAGTGCTAGAGATCCTAGCGGCTCCACAGATACGCAGTATTTT.

This chain uses TRBV5-1 with TRBJ1-6; 7 bases fit TRBD1. Germline V gene data show CDR1 as SGHRS and CDR2 as YFSETQ. V trimming: 5 bases; J trimming: 7 bases; junction bases outside the gene matches: 9. The CDR3 loop spans 15 amino acids. In nucleotides, the CDR3 is TGCGCCAGCAGGTCAACCGGGACAGCCAATTCACCCCTCCACTTT. Translating gives CASRSTGTANSPLHF. Filled out from reference TRBV5-1 and TRBJ1-6, the complete variable domain reads KAGVTQTPRYLIKTRGQQVTLSCSPISGHRSVSWYQQTPGQGLQFLFEYFSETQRNKGNFPGRFSGRQFSNSRSEMNVSTLELGDSALYLCASRSTGTANSPLHFGNGTRLTVT.

J is TRBJ2-1 and V is TRBV12-5; 13 nucleotides align to TRBD2. The V gene end was trimmed by 5 bases and the J gene end by 8 bases; junction bases not matched to a gene: 3. The CDR3 has 14 amino acids. CDR1 and CDR2 (germline): LGHNT, FRNRAP. CDR3 nucleotide sequence: TGTGCTAGTGGTAGGGGACTAGCGGGATATGAGCAGTTCTTC. This codes for CASGRGLAGYEQFF.

The V gene is TRBV2, the J gene TRBJ2-3; 11 bases align to TRBD2. With 5 bases clipped from V and 1 base from J, the junction kept 8 bases outside the gene matches. Germline V gene data show CDR1 as SNHLY and CDR2 as FYNNEI. This CDR3 is 17 amino acids long. The CDR3 spells CASSHRLAGSGTDTQYF. Here the CDR3 DNA reads TGTGCCAGCAGTCACAGACTAGCGGGATCCGGCACAGATACGCAGTATTTT.

The sample holds one count of this clonotype. The chain joins TRBV5-1 to TRBJ2-5; TRBD2 aligns across 10 bases. This CDR3 contains 17 residues. The germline gives CDR1 SGHRS, CDR2 YFSETQ. J gave up 3 bases and V 2 bases, and 10 bases lay outside the gene matches. The CDR3 sequence: CASSFKREGLLEETQYF. DNA of the CDR3: TGCGCCAGCAGCTTTAAGCGGGAGGGCCTCTTGGAAGAGACCCAGTACTTC.

There are a few counts of this clonotype. The CDR3 loop reads CASSLRLRDVPDTQYF. CDR3 DNA sequence: TGTGCCAGCAGCCTAAGACTGAGGGATGTCCCAGATACGCAGTATTTT. The rearrangement uses TRBV11-2 and TRBJ2-3; TRBD2 is a possible D gene (5 bases). CDR3 length: 16 amino acids. Germline assignment: CDR1 SGHAT and CDR2 FQNNGV. Trimming took off 5 bases at V and 4 bases at J, with 19 bases between the two ends. The complete variable domain, with remaining parts taken from reference TRBV11-2 and TRBJ2-3, reads EAGVAQSPRYKIIEKRQSVAFWCNPISGHATLYWYQQILGQGPKLLIQFQNNGVVDDSQLPKDRFSAERLKGVDSTLKIQPAKLEDSAVYLCASSLRLRDVPDTQYFGPGTRLTVL.

J is TRBJ2-7 and V is TRBV7-9; D unresolved. The CDR3 extends over 12 amino acids. Germline CDR1 is SEHNR and CDR2 is FQNEAQ (reference sequence). Deletions cut 5 bases from V and 1 base from J, with 6 bases between. The CDR3 DNA reads TGTGCCAGCAGCCCGCAGTCCTACGAGCAGTACTTC. This codes for CASSPQSYEQYF.

This clonotype was detected a few times. The chain uses TRBV29-1 and TRBJ1-1; 7 nucleotides match TRBD1. Germline V gene lookup returns CDR1 SQVTM and CDR2 ANQGSEA. The CDR3 loop spans 13 amino acids. V trimming: 1 base; J trimming: 6 bases; junction bases outside the gene matches: 5. DNA for the CDR3: TGCAGCGTTGAAGGCGGGGACAGTCCTGAAGCTTTCTTT. This encodes CSVEGGDSPEAFF.

The V gene is TRBV29-1, the J gene TRBJ1-2; 12 nucleotides align to TRBD1. This CDR3 spans 15 amino acids. J lost 7 bases, V lost 3 bases, and 9 bases had no gene match. The germline V gene has CDR1 SQVTM and CDR2 ANQGSEA. CDR3 region: CSVDLGQGAIGGYTF. The CDR3 DNA sequence: TGCAGCGTTGACCTGGGACAGGGGGCAATAGGTGGCTACACCTTC.

The J gene is TRBJ2-1, the V gene TRBV11-2; no firm D call. Looked up from germline, CDR1 is SGHAT and CDR2 is FQNNGV. The V and J ends lost 3 bases and 8 bases respectively, with 11 bases between them. The CDR3 has 13 amino acids. CDR3 sequence: CASSFESEDEQFF. The CDR3 DNA sequence: TGTGCCAGCAGCTTTGAGAGCGAGGATGAGCAGTTCTTC.

The rearrangement joins TRBV9 to TRBJ2-1; D is perhaps TRBD1 (6 bases). The J call is doubtful: the DNA matches TRBJ2-5 better. This CDR3 has 14 residues. Germline loops: CDR1 SGDLS, CDR2 YYNGEE. The chain's CDR3 is CASSAYRVAETQYF. CDR3 sequence (DNA): TGTGCCAGCAGCGCCTACAGGGTGGCGGAGACCCAGTACTTC.

The chain couples TRBV11-2 to TRBJ2-2; TRBD2 is a possible D gene (6 bases). The V gene lost 1 base and the J gene lost 3 bases, with 12 bases spanning the gap. Germline values: CDR1 SGHAT, CDR2 FQNNGV. The CDR3 contains 16 residues. The CDR3 loop is CASSLGAGWDTGELFF. In DNA, the CDR3 is TGTGCCAGCAGCTTAGGGGCGGGATGGGACACCGGGGAGCTGTTTTTT.

The CDR3, as DNA: TGCAGTGCTAGTGTCGGGGCGGGGGCTGGGGCCAACGTCCTGACTTTC. Protein sequence: CSASVGAGAGANVLTF. The chain links TRBV20-1 to TRBJ2-6, with TRBD2 identical over 7 bases. Per the germline V gene, CDR1 is DFQATT and CDR2 is SNEGSKA (reference sequence). This CDR3 contains 16 residues. V was pared by 3 bases and J by 2 bases, with 7 bases of the junction left unmatched.

This clonotype was detected only a few times. This chain joins TRBV20-1 and TRBJ2-1; tentatively, D is TRBD1 (8 bases). V dropped 3 bases and J dropped 3 bases, with 24 bases sitting between them. Germline CDR1 reads DFQATT; CDR2 reads SNEGSKA (reference sequence). CDR3 size: 18 residues. CDR3 region: CSARDPTGGGAHYNEQFF. For the CDR3, the DNA is TGCAGTGCTAGGGATCCCACAGGGGGGGGAGCCCACTACAATGAGCAGTTCTTC.

This clonotype occurred a few times. The chain is built from TRBV29-1 and TRBJ1-1; D is unresolved. The CDR3 covers 11 residues. From germline, CDR1 is SQVTM and CDR2 ANQGSEA. The CDR3 region is CSHSPNTEAFF. The CDR3 DNA follows: TGCTCCCACAGCCCGAACACTGAAGCTTTCTTT.

This clonotype has a handful of counts. The V call is TRBV5-6, the J call TRBJ2-5; 8 bases are shared with TRBD2. Germline V lookup: CDR1 SGHDT, CDR2 YYEEEE. CDR3 length equals 16 residues. V dropped 4 bases and J dropped 2; count of bases not matched to a gene: 10. CDR3 coding DNA: TGTGCCAGCAGCCAATTAGCGGGGCGTCGTCAAGAGACCCAGTACTTC. Residues: CASSQLAGRRQETQYF.

This clonotype has at least ten counts. V usage is TRBV6-2 or TRBV6-3 and J usage is TRBJ2-3; no definite D call. Trimming left V 6 bases short and J 4 bases short, with 2 bases between. The CDR3 spans 10 residues. Germline V gives CDR1 MNHEY, CDR2 SVGEGT. This CDR3 is CASRSDTQYF. The CDR3 nucleotides are TGTGCCAGCAGGTCAGATACGCAGTATTTT.

This clonotype was picked up a small number of times. This chain joins TRBV6-1 and TRBJ2-1, with 15 nucleotides matching TRBD2. Germline CDR1 and CDR2: MNHNS and SASEGT. The CDR3 runs to 19 residues. Trimming cost V 0 bases and J 6 bases; bases outside gene matches: 9. The CDR3 here is CASSEAPRTSGRAGNEQFF. The CDR3, as DNA: TGTGCCAGCAGTGAAGCGCCCCGGACTAGCGGGAGGGCTGGCAATGAGCAGTTCTTC.

This CDR3 reads CASSLTPRSDTQYF. Here the CDR3 DNA reads TGTGCCAGCAGCTTAACCCCCAGGTCAGATACGCAGTATTTT. The chain links TRBV13 to TRBJ2-3; D unresolved. Per the germline V gene, CDR1 is PRHDT and CDR2 is FYEKMQ (reference sequence). Deletions cut 2 bases from V and 4 bases from J, with 10 bases between. CDR3 length: 14 residues.

J is TRBJ1-6 and V is TRBV7-2; D not certain. The germline CDR1 and CDR2 sequences are SGHTA and FQGNSA. There are 14 residues in the CDR3. The V end lost 6 bases, the J end lost 0 bases, and 6 bases lay between the germline ends. CDR3 nucleotide sequence: TGTGCCAGCAGAACGTCCTCCTATAATTCACCCCTCCACTTT. Its translation: CASRTSSYNSPLHF.

This chain joins TRBV29-1 and TRBJ2-6; 8 bases map to TRBD1. Germline V gene sequence: CDR1 SQVTM, CDR2 ANQGSEA. The CDR3 loop spans 13 amino acids. The ends lost 7 bases at V and 8 bases at J; junction bases unmatched: 7. This CDR3 reads CSARTGTSNVLTF. The CDR3 DNA reads TGCAGCGCCCGGACAGGGACGTCCAACGTCCTGACTTTC.